The clone carrying this T cell receptor (beta chain) was found a few times. What it recognizes is unknown. The PCR ran on 60 Vbeta and 13 Jbeta primers. Assay used: immunoSEQ multiplex PCR; TCRdb lists only in-frame clones, some missing. The sample has 200,000 to 250,000 clones, around four fifths seen once. This entry is derived from a study of cytomegalovirus exposure and HLA in healthy donors. General study findings and limits: Reports state that TCR beta sequences accurately predicted most subjects' HLA-A and HLA-B alleles. Sequencing likely caused a cluster of highly shared sequence variants. The authors confirmed in vitro that a few CMV-associated chains were specific for CMV antigens.

Germline-derived CDR1 and CDR2 are SGDLS and YYNGEE. With V trimmed by 0 bases and J by 5 bases, 4 bases remained unmatched. The CDR3 length is 14 residues. The receptor was derived from a male donor in good health and CMV-seronegative. Sequencing input: PBMCs. J is TRBJ1-2 and V is TRBV9, with 7 bases matching TRBD1. The CDR3 DNA is TGTGCCAGCAGCGTAGAAGAGGGGGCTTATGGCTACACCTTC. Encoded protein: CASSVEEGAYGYTF.